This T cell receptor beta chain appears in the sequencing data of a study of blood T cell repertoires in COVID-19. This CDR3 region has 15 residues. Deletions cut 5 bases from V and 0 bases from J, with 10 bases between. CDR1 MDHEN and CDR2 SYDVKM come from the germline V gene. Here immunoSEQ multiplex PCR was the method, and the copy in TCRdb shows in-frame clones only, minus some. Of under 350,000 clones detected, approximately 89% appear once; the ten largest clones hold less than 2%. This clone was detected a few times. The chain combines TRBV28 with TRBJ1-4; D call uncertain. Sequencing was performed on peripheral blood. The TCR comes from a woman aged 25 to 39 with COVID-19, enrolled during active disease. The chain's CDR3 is CASSHAGATNEKLFF. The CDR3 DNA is TGTGCCAGCAGTCACGCAGGTGCAACTAATGAAAAACTGTTTTTT.